The following is a TCR beta chain sequence with its context. Its target is unknown. The CDR3 sequence is 13 residues long. The V gene lost 6 bases and the J gene lost 1 base, with 9 bases spanning the gap. Germline assignment: CDR1 MNHEY and CDR2 SMNVEV (reference sequence). The data belong to a study of B cell selection in AIRE deficiency. Conventional CD4 T cells were sorted as CD4+CD127+ cells. Using immunoSEQ multiplex PCR, the repertoire was profiled, and TCRdb retains in-frame clones only, with some absent. Among fewer than 30,000 clones listed, about 95% were seen once. Findings and limits, study-wide: Roughly 31% of healthy-donor shared Treg TCRbeta sequences appeared in patient Tconv cells. Patient Tconv and Treg cells showed healthy-like TCRBV usage, CDR3 length, diversity. Only around a tenth of over 3,000 shared Treg sequences were patient-specific; 30% to 40% healthy-specific.

V is TRBV27 and J is TRBJ1-1; possibly TRBD1 for D (6 bases). Sequenced material: CD4+CD127+ conventional T cells sorted from PBMCs. This clonotype was obtained from a human donor in good health. The CDR3, as DNA: TGTGCCAGCAGAATACAGGGGAACACTGAAGCTTTCTTT. As protein: CASRIQGNTEAFF.